This TCR beta chain stems from a study of regulatory T cells in long-lasting Graves disease. At the level of the study: Graves' cases, newly diagnosed, had used antithyroid drugs under 3 months.

Time point specified: newly diagnosed GD, antithyroid drugs for less than 3 months. PBMC RNA served as the TCR library source. It was by American Thyroid Association guidelines that Graves' disease was diagnosed. Broader study findings: TRBV28, TRBJ1-2 and TRBJ2-5 emerged as the favored segments in persistent disease.

On this clonotype itself: What it binds is unknown.

The CDR3 is 16 residues long. Germline V gene data show CDR1 as DFQATT and CDR2 as SNEGSKA (reference sequence). V shed 7 bases and J 3 bases; nucleotides not matched to a gene: 17. Combining iRepertoire HTBI primers with Arm-PCR of CDR3 regions, the authors built TCR beta libraries. TCRdb fed the multiplex PCR reads into MiXCR, producing one record per CDR3 protein. The sample shows hundreds of thousands of distinct CDR3 sequences, about 15% of them seen only once. The same data also went into a second study, on T cells in Graves' hyperthyroidism and ophthalmopathy. That report adds: The TCR CDR3 first-round RT-PCR relied on the HTBI primer set.

Specimen: peripheral blood mononuclear cells (PBMCs), collected at new diagnosis, from a patient treated with antithyroid drugs. This clonotype was sampled from a man between 18 and 29 years old with Graves disease. The chain joins TRBV20-1 to TRBJ1-2; 7 nucleotides match TRBD1. CDR3: CSVGGGMGRLHYGYTF. The CDR3 DNA reads as TGCAGTGTGGGAGGGGGCATGGGCCGACTTCACTATGGCTACACCTTC.